A single sample is the source of the 18 T cell receptor beta chains below, sequenced in a study of T cell changes during pregnancy in multiple sclerosis. Produced via immunoSEQ multiplex PCR; TCRdb's table is partial and in-frame only. Here the sample spans just over 80,000 clones, about 96% being singletons. The sample in question was peripheral blood, obtained in the second trimester of pregnancy. These receptors all stem from a female donor with multiple sclerosis, enrolled in a pregnancy study.

This clone has a single count. V is TRBV11-1 and J is TRBJ1-2; 8 nucleotides align to TRBD1. The ends lost 8 bases at V and 4 bases at J; junction bases unmatched: 6. CDR1 and CDR2 (germline): SGHAT, FQDESV (reference sequence). This CDR3 is 13 amino acids long. The CDR3 nucleotides are TGTGCCAGCGGACAGGGCTCTCTCTATGGCTACACCTTC. Residues: CASGQGSLYGYTF.

The genes are TRBV28 and TRBJ2-2; weak D call: TRBD2 (6 bases). CDR3 size: 15 residues. V was clipped by 2 bases and J by 5 bases, with 12 bases between them. CDR1 is MDHEN, CDR2 SYDVKM, per germline. Here the CDR3 DNA reads TGTGCCAGCAGTTTAGCGGGGTTTGGGACCGGGGAGCTGTTTTTT. Its protein product is CASSLAGFGTGELFF.

This sequence joins TRBV14 and TRBJ2-3; D uncertain. This CDR3 is 14 amino acids long. V lost 1 base and J 2 bases, leaving 7 bases between the germline ends. Germline assignment: CDR1 SGHDN and CDR2 FVKESK. This CDR3 reads CASSQALITDTQYF. CDR3 nucleotides: TGTGCCAGCAGCCAAGCTCTTATCACAGATACGCAGTATTTT.

The gene calls are TRBV5-1 and TRBJ2-2; 9 bases line up with TRBD2. Germline V CDR1 and CDR2: SGHRS, YFSETQ. The CDR3 is 18 amino acids. V was clipped by 0 bases and J by 1 base; unmatched bases: 7. CDR3 loop: CASSLVASGTLNTGELFF. CDR3 sequence (DNA): TGCGCCAGCAGCTTGGTGGCTAGCGGGACTTTGAACACCGGGGAGCTGTTTTTT.

This clone has just one count. This chain links TRBV6-1 with TRBJ2-1; the match to TRBD1 covers 11 bases. V lost 4 bases and J lost 7; bases outside the gene matches: 18. Germline CDR1 MNHNS, CDR2 SASEGT. The CDR3 length is 19 residues. The DNA of the CDR3 is TGTGCCAGCAGTGGAGGACAGGGGGCGTTAGCGGGAGTATGGAATGAGCAGTTCTTC. Translating gives CASSGGQGALAGVWNEQFF.

The CDR3 here is CASSPPNREEYETQYF. The CDR3 bases are TGTGCCAGCTCACCACCCAATCGGGAGGAGTATGAGACCCAGTACTTC. This chain connects TRBV18 to TRBJ2-5; 7 bases are shared with TRBD2. Per germline, CDR1 KGHSH and CDR2 LQKENI. The V and J ends lost 0 bases and 5 bases, in that order; junction bases with no gene match: 9. The CDR3 covers 16 residues.

The rearrangement joins TRBV27 to TRBJ1-1, with 8 bases aligning to TRBD1. The CDR3 length is 12 residues. Trimming at V came to 7 bases and at J to 4 bases, leaving 2 bases not matched to a gene. Germline V gene data show CDR1 as MNHEY and CDR2 as SMNVEV (reference sequence). The CDR3 here is CASTTGGTEAFF. As DNA, the CDR3 is TGTGCCAGCACCACAGGGGGCACTGAAGCTTTCTTT.

The chain uses TRBV30 and TRBJ1-1; no firm D call. The CDR3 consists of 14 residues. V was cut by 5 bases and J by 1 base, with 14 bases left in between. The germline V gene has CDR1 GTSNPN and CDR2 SVGIG (reference sequence). The CDR3 reads CAWYHSTQNTEAFF. Here the CDR3 DNA reads TGTGCCTGGTACCACAGCACTCAGAACACTGAAGCTTTCTTT.

CDR3 sequence reads: CAWSLPGHEKLFF. The CDR3 nucleotides read TGTGCCTGGAGTCTTCCAGGGCATGAAAAACTGTTTTTT. This chain links TRBV30 with TRBJ1-4, with D perhaps TRBD1 (5 bases). V shed 2 bases and J shed 6 bases, with 10 bases lying between them. Per the germline V gene, CDR1 is GTSNPN and CDR2 is SVGIG (reference sequence). CDR3 length: 13 amino acids.

This rearrangement joins TRBV19 to TRBJ2-3; 7 bases agree with TRBD1. Germline CDR1 LNHDA, CDR2 SQIVND (reference sequence). Trimming removed 4 bases from V and 0 bases from J; junction bases left unmatched: 4. CDR3 length: 15 residues. Written as DNA, the CDR3 is TGTGCCAGTAGTACGAAGGGGGCTAGCACAGATACGCAGTATTTT. Translating it yields CASSTKGASTDTQYF.

V and J are TRBV7-6 and TRBJ2-5; 8 bases are a match to TRBD1. Germline assignment: CDR1 SGHVS and CDR2 FNYEAQ. The CDR3 has 14 residues. After removal of 5 bases from V and 5 bases from J, the junction contained 7 bases not matched to a gene. CDR3 in amino acids: CASSQTGVGETQYF. The CDR3 DNA follows: TGTGCCAGCAGCCAGACAGGGGTCGGGGAGACCCAGTACTTC.

The chain joins TRBV4-1 to TRBJ2-1, with TRBD2 as a possible D gene (6 bases). Trimming cost V 0 bases and J 1 base, with 19 bases left between them. Germline V gene data show CDR1 as MGHRA and CDR2 as YSYEKL. The CDR3 has 19 amino acids. The CDR3 DNA reads as TGCGCCAGCAGCCAAGACCCGGGGGTGGGGGAGTCATCCTACAATGAGCAGTTCTTC. Translation: CASSQDPGVGESSYNEQFF.

V gene TRBV10-3 combines with J gene TRBJ2-7, with TRBD2 matching over 8 bases. CDR1 and CDR2 (germline): ENHRY, SYGVKD. The CDR3 has 14 amino acids. After removal of 3 bases from V and 4 bases from J, the junction contained 5 bases not matched to a gene. The CDR3 loop reads CAISESGGIYEQYF. CDR3 bases: TGTGCCATCAGTGAAAGCGGGGGCATTTACGAGCAGTACTTC.

V and J are TRBV5-4 and TRBJ2-1, with 7 bases that match TRBD2. The CDR3 has 15 amino acids. Looked up from germline, CDR1 is SGHNT and CDR2 is YYREEE (reference sequence). Trimming took 0 bases from V and 5 from J; bases not matched to a gene: 5. CDR3 loop: CASSLGGAGDNEQFF. The CDR3 region has the DNA TGTGCCAGCAGCTTGGGCGGGGCGGGAGACAATGAGCAGTTCTTC.

This clone appeared a single time. This chain joins TRBV5-5 and TRBJ2-3; TRBD1 agrees at 11 bases. With 0 bases clipped from V and 0 bases from J, the junction kept 3 bases outside the gene matches. The germline V gene has CDR1 SGHKS and CDR2 YYEKEE (reference sequence). The CDR3 runs to 17 residues. CDR3 nucleotide sequence: TGTGCCAGCAGCTTGGCCGGGACAGGGGGAAGCACAGATACGCAGTATTTT. The encoded protein is CASSLAGTGGSTDTQYF.

CDR3 region: CASSSTLAGRDEQYF. The CDR3 region has the DNA TGTGCCAGCAGCAGTACTCTAGCGGGTCGTGACGAGCAGTACTTC. The chain carries TRBV5-4 and TRBJ2-7, with 8 positions matching TRBD2. The CDR3 is made up of 15 amino acids. After removal of 4 bases from V and 5 bases from J, the junction contained 11 bases not matched to a gene. CDR1 and CDR2 from the germline V gene are SGHNT and YYREEE (reference sequence).

In its sample, this clone was seen once. The rearrangement joins TRBV27 to TRBJ2-1; D unclear. The CDR3 is 13 residues long. Trimming cost V 4 bases and J 6 bases, with 10 bases left between them. Germline values: CDR1 MNHEY, CDR2 SMNVEV (reference sequence). DNA for the CDR3: TGTGCCAGCAGTTACCGGTCCCTCAATGAGCAGTTCTTC. Encoded protein: CASSYRSLNEQFF.

This chain's CDR3 is CASSQVGAPHEQYF. CDR3 DNA sequence: TGTGCCAGCAGCCAAGTTGGGGCTCCGCACGAGCAGTACTTC. J is TRBJ2-7 and V is TRBV4-2; a possible D gene is TRBD1 (5 bases). The CDR3 has 14 residues. V lost 1 base and J 5 bases, leaving 12 bases between the germline ends. Germline-derived CDR1 and CDR2 are LGHNA and YNFKEQ.